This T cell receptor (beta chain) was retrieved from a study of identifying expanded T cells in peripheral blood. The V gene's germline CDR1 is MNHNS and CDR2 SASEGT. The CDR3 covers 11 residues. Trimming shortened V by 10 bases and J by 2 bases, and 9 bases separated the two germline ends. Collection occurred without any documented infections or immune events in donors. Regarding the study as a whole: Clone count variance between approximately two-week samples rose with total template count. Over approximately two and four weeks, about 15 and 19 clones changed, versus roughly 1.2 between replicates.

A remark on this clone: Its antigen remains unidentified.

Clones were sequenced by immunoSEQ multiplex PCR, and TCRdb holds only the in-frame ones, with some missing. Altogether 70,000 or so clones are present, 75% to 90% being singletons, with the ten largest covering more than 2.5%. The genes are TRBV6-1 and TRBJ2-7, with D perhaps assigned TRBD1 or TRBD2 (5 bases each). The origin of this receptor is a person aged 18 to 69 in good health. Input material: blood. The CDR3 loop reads CATGGTYEQYF. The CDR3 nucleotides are TGTGCCACTGGGGGTACCTACGAGCAGTACTTC.